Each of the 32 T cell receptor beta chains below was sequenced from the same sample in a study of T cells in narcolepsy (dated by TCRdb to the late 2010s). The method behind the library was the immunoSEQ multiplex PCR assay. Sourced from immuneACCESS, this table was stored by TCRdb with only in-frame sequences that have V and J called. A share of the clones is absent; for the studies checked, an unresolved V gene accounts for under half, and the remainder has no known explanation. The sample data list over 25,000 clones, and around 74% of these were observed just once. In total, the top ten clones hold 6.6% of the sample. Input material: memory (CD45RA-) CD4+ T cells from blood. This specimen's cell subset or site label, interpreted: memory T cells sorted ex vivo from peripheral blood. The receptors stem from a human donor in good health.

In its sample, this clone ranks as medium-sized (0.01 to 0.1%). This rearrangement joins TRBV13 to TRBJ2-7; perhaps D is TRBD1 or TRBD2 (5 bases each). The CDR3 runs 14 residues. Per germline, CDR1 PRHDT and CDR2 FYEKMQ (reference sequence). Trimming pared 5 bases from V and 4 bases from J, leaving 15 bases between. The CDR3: CASSPGTAIYEQYF. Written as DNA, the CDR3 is TGTGCCAGCAGCCCCGGGACGGCCATATACGAGCAGTACTTC.

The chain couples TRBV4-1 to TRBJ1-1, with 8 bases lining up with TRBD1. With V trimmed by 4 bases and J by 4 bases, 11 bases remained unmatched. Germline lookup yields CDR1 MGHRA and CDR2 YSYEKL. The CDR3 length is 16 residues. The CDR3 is CASSLPRGDRSTEAFF. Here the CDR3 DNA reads TGCGCCAGCAGCCTCCCACGGGGGGACAGGTCCACTGAAGCTTTCTTT.

In DNA form, the CDR3 reads TGCGCCAGCAGCCAAGTCCGCGGGAGGGGCCGGCACGGGGAGCTGTTTTTT. Translated, it gives CASSQVRGRGRHGELFF. The chain uses TRBV4-3 and TRBJ2-2; 9 bases align to TRBD2. CDR3 size: 17 residues. The junction had 10 bases not matched to a gene; V was cut back by 1 base and J by 7 bases. Germline V lookup: CDR1 LGHNA, CDR2 YSLEER.

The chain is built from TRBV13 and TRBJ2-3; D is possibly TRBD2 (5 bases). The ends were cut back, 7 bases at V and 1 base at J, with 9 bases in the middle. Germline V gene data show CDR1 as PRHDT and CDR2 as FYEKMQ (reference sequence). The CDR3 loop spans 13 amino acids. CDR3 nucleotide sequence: TGTGCCAGCACCTTTAGCGGCACAGATACGCAGTATTTT. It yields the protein CASTFSGTDTQYF.

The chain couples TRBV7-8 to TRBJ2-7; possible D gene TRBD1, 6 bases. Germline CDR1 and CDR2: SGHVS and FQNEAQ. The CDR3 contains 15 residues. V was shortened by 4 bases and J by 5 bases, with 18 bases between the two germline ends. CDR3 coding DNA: TGTGCCAGCAGCTCGACAGGTGGAATTGGGCACGAGCAGTACTTC. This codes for CASSSTGGIGHEQYF. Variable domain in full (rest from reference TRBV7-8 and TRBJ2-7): GAGVSQSPRYKVAKRGQDVALRCDPISGHVSLFWYQQALGQGPEFLTYFQNEAQLDKSGLPSDRFFAERPEGSVSTLKIQRTQQEDSAVYLCASSSTGGIGHEQYFGPGTRLTVT.

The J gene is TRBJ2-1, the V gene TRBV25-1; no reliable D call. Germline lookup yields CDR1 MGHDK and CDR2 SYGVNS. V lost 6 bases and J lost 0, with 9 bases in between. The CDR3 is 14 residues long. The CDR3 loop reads CASRSTSSYNEQFF. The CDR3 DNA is TGTGCCAGCAGGAGCACAAGCTCCTACAATGAGCAGTTCTTC.

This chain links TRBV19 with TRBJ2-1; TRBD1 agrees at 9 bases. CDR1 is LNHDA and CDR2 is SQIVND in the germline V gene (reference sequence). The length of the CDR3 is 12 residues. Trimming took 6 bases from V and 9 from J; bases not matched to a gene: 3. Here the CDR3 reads CASRHRGLEQFF. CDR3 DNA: TGTGCCAGTAGGCACAGGGGGCTTGAGCAGTTCTTC.

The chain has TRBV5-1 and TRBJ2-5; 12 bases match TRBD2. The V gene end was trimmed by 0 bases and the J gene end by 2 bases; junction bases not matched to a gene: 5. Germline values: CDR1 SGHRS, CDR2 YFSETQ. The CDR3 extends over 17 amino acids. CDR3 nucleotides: TGCGCCAGCAGCTTGGCACTAGCGGGGGGCGCGCAAGAGACCCAGTACTTC. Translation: CASSLALAGGAQETQYF.

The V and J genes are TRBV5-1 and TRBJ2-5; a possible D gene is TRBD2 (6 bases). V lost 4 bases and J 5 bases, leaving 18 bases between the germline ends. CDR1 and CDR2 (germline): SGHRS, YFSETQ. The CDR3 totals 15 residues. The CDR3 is CASSTGTGDMETQYF. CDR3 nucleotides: TGCGCCAGCAGCACCGGGACGGGGGATATGGAGACCCAGTACTTC. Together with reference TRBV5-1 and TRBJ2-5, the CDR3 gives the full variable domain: KAGVTQTPRYLIKTRGQQVTLSCSPISGHRSVSWYQQTPGQGLQFLFEYFSETQRNKGNFPGRFSGRQFSNSRSEMNVSTLELGDSALYLCASSTGTGDMETQYFGPGTRLLVL.

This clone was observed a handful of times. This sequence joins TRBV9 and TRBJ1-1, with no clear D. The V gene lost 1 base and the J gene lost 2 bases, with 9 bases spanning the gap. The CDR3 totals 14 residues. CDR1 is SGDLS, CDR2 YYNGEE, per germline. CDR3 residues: CASSVSGGNTEAFF. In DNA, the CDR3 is TGTGCCAGCAGCGTATCTGGCGGAAACACTGAAGCTTTCTTT.

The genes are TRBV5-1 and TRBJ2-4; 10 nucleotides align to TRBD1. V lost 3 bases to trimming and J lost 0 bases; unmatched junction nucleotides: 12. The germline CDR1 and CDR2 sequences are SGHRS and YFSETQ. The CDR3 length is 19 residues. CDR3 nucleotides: TGCGCCAGCAGCTCCCCTCCCGGGACAGGGGAACTAGCCAAAAACATTCAGTACTTC. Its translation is CASSSPPGTGELAKNIQYF.

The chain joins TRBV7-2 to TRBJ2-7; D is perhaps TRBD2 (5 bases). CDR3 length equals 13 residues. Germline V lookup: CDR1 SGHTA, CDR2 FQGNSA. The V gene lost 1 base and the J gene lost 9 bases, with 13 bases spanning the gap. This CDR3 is CASSLVREKGQYF. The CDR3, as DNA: TGTGCCAGCAGCTTAGTCCGGGAAAAGGGGCAGTACTTC.

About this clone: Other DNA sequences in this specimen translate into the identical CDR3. The CDR3 region is CASSPSSSKETQYF. CDR3 nucleotide sequence: TGTGCCAGCAGCCCCTCCAGCAGCAAAGAGACCCAGTACTTC. The V call is TRBV7-2, the J call TRBJ2-5; no firm D call. Trimming took 5 bases from V and 3 from J, leaving 13 bases between them. The CDR3 runs 14 residues. Germline V gene lookup returns CDR1 SGHTA and CDR2 FQGNSA.

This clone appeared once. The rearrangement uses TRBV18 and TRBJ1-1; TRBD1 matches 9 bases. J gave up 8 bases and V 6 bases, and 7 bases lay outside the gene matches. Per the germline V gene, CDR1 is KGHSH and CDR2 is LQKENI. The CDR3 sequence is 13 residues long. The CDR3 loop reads CASSPDRGVEAFF. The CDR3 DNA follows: TGTGCCAGCTCGCCAGACAGGGGGGTCGAAGCTTTCTTT.

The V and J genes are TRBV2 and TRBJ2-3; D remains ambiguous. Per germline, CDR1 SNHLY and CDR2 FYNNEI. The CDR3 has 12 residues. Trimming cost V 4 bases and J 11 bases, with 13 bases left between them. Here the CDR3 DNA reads TGTGCCAGCAGTGGGGATAGTTGGTTGCAGTATTTT. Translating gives CASSGDSWLQYF.

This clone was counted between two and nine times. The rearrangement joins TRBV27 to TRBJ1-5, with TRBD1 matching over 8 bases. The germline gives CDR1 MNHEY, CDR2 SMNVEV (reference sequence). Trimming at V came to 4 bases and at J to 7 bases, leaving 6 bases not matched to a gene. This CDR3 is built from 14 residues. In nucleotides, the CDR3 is TGTGCCAGCAGTTCCGGACAGGGATTACAGCCCCAGCATTTT. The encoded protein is CASSSGQGLQPQHF.

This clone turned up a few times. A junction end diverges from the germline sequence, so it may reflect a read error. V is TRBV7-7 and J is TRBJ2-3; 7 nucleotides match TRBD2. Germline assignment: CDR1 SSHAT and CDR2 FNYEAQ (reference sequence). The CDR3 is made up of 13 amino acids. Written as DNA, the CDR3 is TGTGCTAGCAGCCCGACTAGCAGGGATACGCAGTATTTT. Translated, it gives CASSPTSRDTQYF.

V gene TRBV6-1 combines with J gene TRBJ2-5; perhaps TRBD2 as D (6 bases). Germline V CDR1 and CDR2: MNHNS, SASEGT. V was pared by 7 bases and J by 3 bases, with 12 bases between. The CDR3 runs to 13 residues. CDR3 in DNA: TGTGCCAGCAATGTGATAGCGGAAGAGACCCAGTACTTC. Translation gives CASNVIAEETQYF.

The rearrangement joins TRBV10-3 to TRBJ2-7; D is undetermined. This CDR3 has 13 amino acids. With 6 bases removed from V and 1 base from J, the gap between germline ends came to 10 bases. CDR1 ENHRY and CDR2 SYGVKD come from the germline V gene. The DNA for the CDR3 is TGTGCCATCAGCGCCGGGCCTTCCTACGAGCAGTACTTC. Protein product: CAISAGPSYEQYF.

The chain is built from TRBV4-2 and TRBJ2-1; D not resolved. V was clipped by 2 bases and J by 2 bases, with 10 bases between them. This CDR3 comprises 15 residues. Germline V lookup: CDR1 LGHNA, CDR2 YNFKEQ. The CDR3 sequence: CASSQSTNTYNEQFF. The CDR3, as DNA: TGTGCCAGCAGCCAATCCACCAATACCTACAATGAGCAGTTCTTC.

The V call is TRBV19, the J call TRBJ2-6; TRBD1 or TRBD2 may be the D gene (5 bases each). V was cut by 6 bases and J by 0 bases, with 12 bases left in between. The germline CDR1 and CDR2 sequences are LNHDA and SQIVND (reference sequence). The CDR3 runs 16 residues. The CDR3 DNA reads TGTGCCAGTAGGGGGGTGGAGAGCTCTGGGGCCAACGTCCTGACTTTC. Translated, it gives CASRGVESSGANVLTF.

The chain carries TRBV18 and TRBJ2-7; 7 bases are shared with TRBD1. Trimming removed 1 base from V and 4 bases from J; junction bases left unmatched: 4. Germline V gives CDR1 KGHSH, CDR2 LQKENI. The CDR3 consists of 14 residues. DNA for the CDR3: TGTGCCAGCTCACCACACAAACAGGGGTACGAGCAGTACTTC. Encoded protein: CASSPHKQGYEQYF. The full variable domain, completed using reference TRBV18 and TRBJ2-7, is NAGVMQNPRHLVRRRGQEARLRCSPMKGHSHVYWYRQLPEEGLKFMVYLQKENIIDESGMPKERFSAEFPKEGPSILRIQQVVRGDSAAYFCASSPHKQGYEQYFGPGTRLTVT.

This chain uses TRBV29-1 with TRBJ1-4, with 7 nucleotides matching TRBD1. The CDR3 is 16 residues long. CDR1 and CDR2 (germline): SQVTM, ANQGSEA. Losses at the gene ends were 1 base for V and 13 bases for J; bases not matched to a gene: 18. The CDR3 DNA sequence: TGCAGCGTTGAAGGGGGGACCGGGACAGTGTCCAGTGGACTGTTTTTT. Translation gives CSVEGGTGTVSSGLFF.

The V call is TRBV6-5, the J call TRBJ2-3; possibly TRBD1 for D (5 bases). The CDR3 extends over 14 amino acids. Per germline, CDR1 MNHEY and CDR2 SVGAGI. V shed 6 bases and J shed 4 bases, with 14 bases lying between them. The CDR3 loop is CASSNRQGSDTQYF. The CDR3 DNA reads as TGTGCCAGCAGCAATCGCCAGGGCTCAGATACGCAGTATTTT.

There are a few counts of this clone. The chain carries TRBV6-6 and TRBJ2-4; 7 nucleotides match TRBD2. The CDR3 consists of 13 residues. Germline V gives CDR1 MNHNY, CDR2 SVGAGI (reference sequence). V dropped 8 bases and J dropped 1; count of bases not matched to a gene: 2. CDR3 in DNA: TGTGCCAGCGGAGCGGGGGCCAAAAACATTCAGTACTTC. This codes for CASGAGAKNIQYF.

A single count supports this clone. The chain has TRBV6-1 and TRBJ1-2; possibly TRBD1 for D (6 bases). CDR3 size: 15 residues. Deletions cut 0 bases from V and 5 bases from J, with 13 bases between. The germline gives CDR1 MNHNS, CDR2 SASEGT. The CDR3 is CASSEASRDKYGYTF. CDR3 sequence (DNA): TGTGCCAGCAGTGAAGCTTCGAGGGACAAGTATGGCTACACCTTC.

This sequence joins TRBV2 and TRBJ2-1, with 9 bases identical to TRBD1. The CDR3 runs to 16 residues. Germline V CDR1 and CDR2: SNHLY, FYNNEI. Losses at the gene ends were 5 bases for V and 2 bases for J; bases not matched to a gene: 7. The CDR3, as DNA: TGTGCCAGCAGTCGGACAGGGGTTGGAGCCTACAATGAGCAGTTCTTC. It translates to CASSRTGVGAYNEQFF.

The CDR3 DNA sequence: TGTGCCAGCAAGACACTCTACGAGCAGTACTTC. Translated: CASKTLYEQYF. This rearrangement joins TRBV6-6 to TRBJ2-7; unclear D gene. CDR1 and CDR2 (germline): MNHNY, SVGAGI (reference sequence). The CDR3 extends over 11 amino acids. Trimming took off 7 bases at V and 3 bases at J, with 7 bases between the two ends.

The CDR3 reads CASSQDAGLEKLFF. In nucleotides, the CDR3 is TGCGCCAGCAGCCAAGATGCGGGGCTCGAAAAACTGTTTTTT. The chain uses TRBV4-3 and TRBJ1-4; a possible D gene is TRBD1 (5 bases). V lost 0 bases and J 8 bases, leaving 10 bases between the germline ends. The CDR3 is 14 residues long. Looked up from germline, CDR1 is LGHNA and CDR2 is YSLEER.

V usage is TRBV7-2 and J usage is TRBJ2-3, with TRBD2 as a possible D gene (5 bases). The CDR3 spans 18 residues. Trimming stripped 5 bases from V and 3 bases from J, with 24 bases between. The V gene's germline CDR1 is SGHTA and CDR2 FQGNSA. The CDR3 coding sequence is TGTGCCAGCAGCCCCTTGGGTGAACTAGTCGTAGTTACAGATACGCAGTATTTT. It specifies CASSPLGELVVVTDTQYF.

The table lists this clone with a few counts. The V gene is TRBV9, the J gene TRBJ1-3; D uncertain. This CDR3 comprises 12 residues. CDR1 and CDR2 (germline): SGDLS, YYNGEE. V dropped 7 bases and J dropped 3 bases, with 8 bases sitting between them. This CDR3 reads CASGRDGNTIYF. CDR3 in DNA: TGTGCCAGCGGAAGGGATGGAAACACCATATATTTT.

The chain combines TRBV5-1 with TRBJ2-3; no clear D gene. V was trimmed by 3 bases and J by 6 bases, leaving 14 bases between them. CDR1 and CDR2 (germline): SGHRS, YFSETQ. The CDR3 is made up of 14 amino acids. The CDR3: CASSSSLLGDTQYF. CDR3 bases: TGCGCCAGCAGCTCGTCGCTATTAGGGGATACGCAGTATTTT.